This is a list of T cell receptor beta chains from one sample in a study of vaccination and CD4 T cells after COVID-19. TCRdb passed the PCR reads through MiXCR, listing each CDR3 protein once. The sample records over 14,000 distinct CDR3 sequences, more than 45% being singletons. These receptors have no identified antigens. Sequenced material: CD4+ T cells from blood, cultured in vitro. These receptor sequences come from a human donor who had recovered from COVID-19. CDR3s include the opening cysteine and the closing phenylalanine or tryptophan. The D gene is left open where the match is weak. The size field is filled for only some rows; it gives once, few, many or a size class.

TRBJ1-1 TRBV20-1 . . TGCAGTGCCGTGAGTCGCAGGGCAAACACTGAAGCTTTCTTT CSAVSRRANTEAFF
TRBJ2-7 TRBV7-2 once . TGTGCCAGCAGCTTGTCCCGATACGAGCAGTACTTC CASSLSRYEQYF
TRBJ2-7 TRBV11-3 once . TGTGCCAGCAGCTTTGAGGCGGAGACACCTACCTCTCCATCCTACGAGCAGTACTTC CASSFEAETPTSPSYEQYF
TRBJ2-3 TRBV7-2 once . TGTGCCAGCAGCTTAGATGCCGGGGGATGGGATACGCAGTATTTT CASSLDAGGWDTQYF
TRBJ2-3 TRBV24-1 few . TGTGCCACCGCAAGTGGGGGGAGCTTGGATACGCAGTATTTT CATASGGSLDTQYF
TRBJ2-3 TRBV24-1 . . TGTGCCACCGAGGCGGTTAGCACAGATACGCAGTATTTT CATEAVSTDTQYF
TRBJ1-2 TRBV28 . . TGTGCCAGCAGAATCAGGCCTCAGGCAGGGGGCTACACCTTC CASRIRPQAGGYTF
TRBJ1-2 TRBV6-5 . TRBD1 TGTGCCAGCAGTTATATGGACAGGGGGAATGGCTACACCTTC CASSYMDRGNGYTF
TRBJ2-5 TRBV11-3 few TRBD1 TGTGCCAGCAGCTCACCCCCCGGGACAGATCAAGAGACCCAGTACTTC CASSSPPGTDQETQYF
TRBJ1-1 TRBV12-3/TRBV12-4 few . TGTGCCAGCAGTTTGGGTGTGGGGGATGCCACTGAAGCTTTCTTT CASSLGVGDATEAFF
TRBJ1-5 TRBV5-6 once . TGTGCCAGCAGCCGAGGGATTTTTGCAAATCAGCCCCAGCATTTT CASSRGIFANQPQHF
TRBJ2-1 TRBV6-5 . . TGTGCCAGCAGTTCGGGAGTGGGGGCGCGGAGTAACAATGAGCAGTTCTTC CASSSGVGARSNNEQFF
TRBJ1-2 TRBV28 . . TGTGCCAGCAGTCCTGGGGGCGACCAGGGCTACACCTTC CASSPGGDQGYTF
TRBJ1-6 TRBV21-1 . . TGTGCCAGCAGCAATTTATGTACAGGAAATTCACCCCTCCACTTT CASSNLCTGNSPLHF
TRBJ2-2 TRBV27 few . TGTGCCAGCAGTTTATCAAGCGGGGAGCTGTTTTTT CASSLSSGELFF
TRBJ1-5 TRBV28 . . TGTGCCAGCAGCACAGCGGGAAAGCCCCAGCATTTT CASSTAGKPQHF
TRBJ1-2 TRBV9 few . TGTGCCAGCAGCGTAGGCGTGGGAGGCTACACCTTC CASSVGVGGYTF
TRBJ1-6 TRBV2 few . TGTGCCAGCAGAACAAGGGACCGCGAGAATTCACCCCTCCACTTT CASRTRDRENSPLHF
TRBJ2-5 TRBV20-1 . . TGCAGTGCTAGAGTAGCCCCGGAGGGGGAGACCCAGTACTTC CSARVAPEGETQYF
TRBJ1-1 TRBV20-1 . . TGCAGTGCTAGAGATACAGGGAGGAGCACTGAAGCTTTCTTT CSARDTGRSTEAFF
TRBJ2-2 TRBV20-1 . . TGCAGTGCTAGAGAGCCCCTTGCCACCGGGGAGCTGTTTTTT CSAREPLATGELFF
TRBJ2-5 TRBV7-3 few TRBD2 TGTGCCAGCAGCTTAGCCGGGGGGCAAGAGACCCAGTACTTC CASSLAGGQETQYF
TRBJ1-1 TRBV7-2 . . TGTGCCAGTAGCTCCAACAGGGACATGAACACTGAAGCTTTCTTT CASSSNRDMNTEAFF
TRBJ2-7 TRBV20-1 few TRBD1 TGCAGTGCTAGAACAGGGGAGACCGCCGAGCAGTACTTC CSARTGETAEQYF
TRBJ1-2 TRBV11-2 . . TGTGCCAGCAGCTTAGGAATGCTAAGCTATGGCTACACCTTC CASSLGMLSYGYTF
TRBJ2-1 TRBV12-3/TRBV12-4 . TRBD2 TGTGCCAGCAGCCCAAGCGGGAGGGCCGGAAATGAGCAGTTCTTC CASSPSGRAGNEQFF
TRBJ1-2 TRBV4-1 . . TGCGCCAGCAGCCAAGATTATCCGGGAGTCGACTATGGCTACACCTTC CASSQDYPGVDYGYTF
TRBJ1-1 TRBV30 . . TGTGCCTGGAACCCGTGGAGGGCGCGGACTGAAGCTTTCTTT CAWNPWRARTEAFF
TRBJ1-2 TRBV27 . . TGTGCCAGCAGTTTAAGTGAGGGGCATGGCTACACCTTC CASSLSEGHGYTF
TRBJ2-3 TRBV20-1 . . TGCAGTGCCAGTACTCACGGCCGCCTCTGGGCCACAGATACGCAGTATTTT CSASTHGRLWATDTQYF
TRBJ1-2 TRBV20-1 few . TGCAGTGCTTGGGGGGGGACCCGTGGCTACACCTTC CSAWGGTRGYTF
TRBJ1-5 TRBV27 few . TGTGCCAGCAGTCCGACCGGTGGAGCAACAAATCAGCCCCAGCATTTT CASSPTGGATNQPQHF
TRBJ1-5 TRBV20-1 . TRBD1 TGCAGTGCGGGACAGTTGGAGCAGCCCCAGCATTTT CSAGQLEQPQHF
TRBJ2-7 TRBV12-3/TRBV12-4 . TRBD1 TGTGCCAGCAGTAGGTCCAGGGGGCCTTACGAGCAGTACTTC CASSRSRGPYEQYF
TRBJ1-1 TRBV6-5 . . TGTGCCAGCAGTTTAACCCAGGGGAGTGGGACTGAAGCTTTCTTT CASSLTQGSGTEAFF
TRBJ1-5 TRBV12-5 . . TGTGCTAGTGGTTTGGTACCCCTCAGGGTGAGCAATCAGCCCCAGCATTTT CASGLVPLRVSNQPQHF
TRBJ1-4 TRBV19 few . TGTGCCAGTAGTCAAGGGACGGGAGGTGAAAAACTGTTTTTT CASSQGTGGEKLFF
TRBJ1-1 TRBV2 . . TGTGCCAGCACAGAAGGGGACACTGAAGCTTTCTTT CASTEGDTEAFF
TRBJ1-2 TRBV12-3/TRBV12-4 . . TGTGCCAGCAGCTCAGGGGATGGCTACACCTTC CASSSGDGYTF
TRBJ1-1 TRBV28 few . TGTGCCAGCAGTGTCCTTAACACTGAAGCTTTCTTT CASSVLNTEAFF
TRBJ1-6 TRBV18 . . TGTGCCAGCTCACCGAGACAGGAAAGCTCCTATAATTCACCCCTCCACTTT CASSPRQESSYNSPLHF
TRBJ1-1 TRBV2 . . TGTGCCAGCAGTTCCGAGAGGAACACTGAAGCTTTCTTT CASSSERNTEAFF
TRBJ1-1 TRBV18 . . TGTGCCAGCTCACCAAACGAGTGGCGGGACACTGAAGCTTTCTTT CASSPNEWRDTEAFF
TRBJ2-2 TRBV20-1 . . TGCAGTGCTAGCCCATCGAGGGGGGGACGCGGGGAGCTGTTTTTT CSASPSRGGRGELFF
TRBJ2-1 TRBV5-1 . TRBD2 TGCGCCAGCAGCTTCACGGGAGGGGCCGGGAGTGAGCAGTTCTTC CASSFTGGAGSEQFF
TRBJ1-1 TRBV19 few . TGTGCCAGTAGTATTACCGGGGGGTACACTGAAGCTTTCTTT CASSITGGYTEAFF
TRBJ2-7 TRBV7-2 . TRBD2 TGTGCCAGCAGCGGTAGCGGGTTTTCCTACGAGCAGTACTTC CASSGSGFSYEQYF
TRBJ1-5 TRBV4-1 . . TGCGCCAGCAGCGAAGCCAGGGGTAGCGGCAATCAGCCCCAGCATTTT CASSEARGSGNQPQHF
TRBJ1-4 TRBV28 . TRBD1 TGTGCCAGCAGGAACCCACCGGGACAGGGAAATGAAAAACTGTTTTTT CASRNPPGQGNEKLFF
TRBJ1-1 TRBV7-8 . . TGTGCCAGCAGCTTAGTGGGCCGAAACACTGAAGCTTTCTTT CASSLVGRNTEAFF
TRBJ1-1 TRBV12-3/TRBV12-4 . . TGTGCCAGCAGTTGGACAGCGAACACTGAAGCTTTCTTT CASSWTANTEAFF
TRBJ1-1 TRBV14 . . TGTGCCAGCAGCCTTTGGCACGAGGTCACTGAAGCTTTCTTT CASSLWHEVTEAFF
TRBJ1-2 TRBV25-1 . . TGTGCCAGCAGTATGGGACCGGACTATGGCTACACCTTC CASSMGPDYGYTF
TRBJ1-1 TRBV15 . TRBD1 TGTGCCACCAGCAGGCTGGGACAGGGGGTCGGTGAAGCTTTCTTT CATSRLGQGVGEAFF
TRBJ1-1 TRBV19 medium-sized TRBD1 TGTGCCAGTAAGGGCGGGACAGGGGTGACTGAAGCTTTCTTT CASKGGTGVTEAFF
TRBJ1-5 TRBV20-1 . . TGCAGTGCTTTAGGCTCCTTCGGGCCCCAGCATTTT CSALGSFGPQHF
TRBJ2-3 TRBV30 . . TGTGCCTGGAAGGACGGGCGACCCACAGATACGCAGTATTTT CAWKDGRPTDTQYF
TRBJ2-1 TRBV20-1 . TRBD2 TGCAGTGCTAGTAGACTAGCGGGGAGTTTATACAATGAGCAGTTCTTC CSASRLAGSLYNEQFF
TRBJ1-1 TRBV6-2/TRBV6-3 . . TGTGCCAGCAGTTACTCCCACAGCACTGAAGCTTTCTTT CASSYSHSTEAFF